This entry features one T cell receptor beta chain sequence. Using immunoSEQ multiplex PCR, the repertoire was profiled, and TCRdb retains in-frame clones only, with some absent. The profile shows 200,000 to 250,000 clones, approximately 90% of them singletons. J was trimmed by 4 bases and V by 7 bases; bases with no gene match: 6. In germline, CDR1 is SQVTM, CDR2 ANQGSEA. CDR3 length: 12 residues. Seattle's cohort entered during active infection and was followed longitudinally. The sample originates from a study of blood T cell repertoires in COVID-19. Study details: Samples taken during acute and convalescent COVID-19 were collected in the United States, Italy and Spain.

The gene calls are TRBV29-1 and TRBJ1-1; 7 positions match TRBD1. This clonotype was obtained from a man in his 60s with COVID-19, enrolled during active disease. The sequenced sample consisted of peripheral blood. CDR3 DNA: TGCAGCGGTAACAGGGGACTCACTGAAGCTTTCTTT. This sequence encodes CSGNRGLTEAFF.